A single sample gave rise to the 25 T cell receptor beta chains below, sequenced in a study of T cell responses to AZD1222 COVID-19 vaccine. The table came from immunoSEQ multiplex PCR; TCRdb's copy has only in-frame clones and leaves some out. The sample lists around 190,000 clones; 85% to 95% were seen once. Source: peripheral blood, taken 28 days after the second AZD1222 dose. The receptors originated from an adult who received the AZD1222 COVID-19 vaccine.

The V gene is TRBV5-1, the J gene TRBJ2-2; D uncertain. The CDR3 extends over 14 amino acids. Germline CDR1 and CDR2: SGHRS and YFSETQ. The V and J ends lost 5 bases and 0 bases respectively, with 8 bases between them. In nucleotides, the CDR3 is TGCGCCAGCAGGACCCCTACGAACACCGGGGAGCTGTTTTTT. It is translated as CASRTPTNTGELFF.

This chain joins TRBV7-3 and TRBJ1-1; maybe TRBD1 (6 bases). Between the trimmed V and J ends, which lost 5 bases and 7 bases, there was a span of 14 bases. CDR3 length equals 13 residues. CDR1 is SGHTA and CDR2 is FQGTGA in the germline V gene. This chain's CDR3 is CASSAGGGDEAFF. CDR3 nucleotide sequence: TGTGCCAGCAGCGCCGGGGGCGGTGATGAAGCTTTCTTT.

CDR3 in amino acids: CASSEPDSNQPQHF. CDR3 coding DNA: TGTGCCAGCAGTGAACCAGATAGCAATCAGCCCCAGCATTTT. The V call is TRBV25-1, the J call TRBJ1-5; no definite D call. The V gene lost 2 bases and the J gene lost 0 bases, with 5 bases spanning the gap. Germline CDR1 reads MGHDK; CDR2 reads SYGVNS. This CDR3 has 14 amino acids.

The chain is built from TRBV7-9 and TRBJ2-3; 7 nucleotides agree with TRBD1. Losses at the gene ends were 7 bases for V and 1 base for J; bases not matched to a gene: 5. Germline CDR1 reads SEHNR; CDR2 reads FQNEAQ (reference sequence). CDR3 size: 14 residues. The CDR3 is CASNPGGGTDTQYF. In DNA, the CDR3 is TGTGCCAGCAACCCAGGGGGTGGCACAGATACGCAGTATTTT.

This chain joins TRBV27 and TRBJ2-3; 7 nucleotides line up with TRBD2. V was clipped by 5 bases and J by 6 bases; unmatched bases: 17. Per germline, CDR1 MNHEY and CDR2 SMNVEV (reference sequence). The CDR3 runs to 17 residues. The CDR3 protein is CASSPVSAGAKRDTQYF. As DNA, the CDR3 is TGTGCCAGCAGTCCCGTTTCGGCGGGAGCGAAGAGGGATACGCAGTATTTT.

The gene calls are TRBV5-6 and TRBJ2-7; D unresolved. CDR1 and CDR2 from the germline V gene are SGHDT and YYEEEE. V dropped 3 bases and J dropped 0 bases, with 4 bases sitting between them. The CDR3 contains 12 residues. CDR3 protein: CASSSRSYEQYF. Here the CDR3 DNA reads TGTGCCAGCAGCTCGCGCTCCTACGAGCAGTACTTC.

The chain uses TRBV19 and TRBJ1-1; the D gene is possibly TRBD1 (6 bases). Trimming stripped 9 bases from V and 7 bases from J, with 15 bases between. This CDR3 has 12 residues. From germline, CDR1 is LNHDA and CDR2 SQIVND (reference sequence). In DNA form, the CDR3 reads TGTGCCAGCTTGGCAGGGGTTAGTGAAGCTTTCTTT. It codes for CASLAGVSEAFF.

V and J are TRBV5-1 and TRBJ2-2; D perhaps matches TRBD1 (5 bases). In germline, CDR1 is SGHRS, CDR2 YFSETQ. The germline V and J ends were trimmed by 2 bases and 11 bases, with 10 bases remaining between them. This CDR3 is built from 12 residues. CDR3 amino acids: CASSFSQGELFF. CDR3 in DNA: TGCGCCAGCAGCTTTTCCCAGGGCGAGCTGTTTTTT. Together with reference TRBV5-1 and TRBJ2-2, the CDR3 gives the full variable domain: KAGVTQTPRYLIKTRGQQVTLSCSPISGHRSVSWYQQTPGQGLQFLFEYFSETQRNKGNFPGRFSGRQFSNSRSEMNVSTLELGDSALYLCASSFSQGELFFGEGSRLTVL.

The chain is built from TRBV2 and TRBJ2-1; D might be TRBD2 (6 bases). Trimming took off 7 bases at V and 9 bases at J, with 13 bases between the two ends. This CDR3 is 12 amino acids long. Germline V CDR1 and CDR2: SNHLY, FYNNEI. The CDR3 DNA is TGTGCCAGCAACCTTCCGGAGGGTGAGCAGTTCTTC. This sequence encodes CASNLPEGEQFF. Filled out from reference TRBV2 and TRBJ2-1, the complete variable domain reads EPEVTQTPSHQVTQMGQEVILRCVPISNHLYFYWYRQILGQKVEFLVSFYNNEISEKSEIFDDQFSVERPDGSNFTLKIRSTKLEDSAMYFCASNLPEGEQFFGPGTRLTVL.

The chain has TRBV7-9 and TRBJ1-4; D is perhaps TRBD1 (6 bases). This CDR3 has 15 residues. Germline CDR1 and CDR2: SEHNR and FQNEAQ (reference sequence). Trimming took 8 bases from V and 8 from J, leaving 21 bases between them. CDR3 nucleotides: TGTGCCAGCGCCGAGAGGCGGACAGAGGGGGAAAAACTGTTTTTT. This codes for CASAERRTEGEKLFF. The whole variable domain, filled in from reference TRBV7-9 and TRBJ1-4, reads DTGVSQNPRHKITKRGQNVTFRCDPISEHNRLYWYRQTLGQGPEFLTYFQNEAQLEKSRLLSDRFSAERPKGSFSTLEIQRTEQGDSAMYLCASAERRTEGEKLFFGSGTQLSVL.

This chain links TRBV5-8 with TRBJ1-1; D gene unclear. V dropped 2 bases and J dropped 6 bases, with 11 bases sitting between them. Germline V gene lookup returns CDR1 SGHTS and CDR2 YDEGEE. The CDR3 sequence is 13 residues long. The CDR3 DNA reads TGTGCCAGCAGCTTCTTGGGGTCCCCTGAAGCTTTCTTT. Residues: CASSFLGSPEAFF.

The chain employs TRBV2 and TRBJ2-4; tentative D call: TRBD2 (7 bases). From germline, CDR1 is SNHLY and CDR2 FYNNEI. Trimming took off 4 bases at V and 7 bases at J, with 17 bases between the two ends. This CDR3 region has 15 residues. Here the CDR3 DNA reads TGTGCCAGCAGTGGACAGGCGGGGGCGGAGAACATTCAGTACTTC. Encoded protein: CASSGQAGAENIQYF. The whole variable domain, filled in from reference TRBV2 and TRBJ2-4, reads EPEVTQTPSHQVTQMGQEVILRCVPISNHLYFYWYRQILGQKVEFLVSFYNNEISEKSEIFDDQFSVERPDGSNFTLKIRSTKLEDSAMYFCASSGQAGAENIQYFGAGTRLSVL.

The gene calls are TRBV19 and TRBJ2-1; 7 positions match TRBD2. In germline, CDR1 is LNHDA, CDR2 SQIVND (reference sequence). After removal of 1 base from V and 0 bases from J, the junction contained 6 bases not matched to a gene. CDR3 length: 17 amino acids. The CDR3 region is CASSIGGGSPSYNEQFF. The DNA of the CDR3 is TGTGCCAGTAGTATAGGGGGCGGGAGTCCCTCCTACAATGAGCAGTTCTTC. Looking up the rest from reference TRBV19 and TRBJ2-1 gives the full variable domain: DGGITQSPKYLFRKEGQNVTLSCEQNLNHDAMYWYRQDPGQGLRLIYYSQIVNDFQKGDIAEGYSVSREKKESFPLTVTSAQKNPTAFYLCASSIGGGSPSYNEQFFGPGTRLTVL.

The J gene is TRBJ1-1, the V gene TRBV28; a possible D gene is TRBD1 (5 bases). V gave up 4 bases and J gave up 0 bases, with 15 bases separating them. The CDR3 is made up of 16 amino acids. CDR1 is MDHEN, CDR2 SYDVKM, per germline. This CDR3 is CASSSTDYPLNTEAFF. For the CDR3, the DNA is TGTGCCAGCAGTTCGACAGACTACCCCTTGAACACTGAAGCTTTCTTT.

The chain employs TRBV29-1 and TRBJ1-3; no clear D gene. The V gene's germline CDR1 is SQVTM and CDR2 ANQGSEA. V gave up 1 base and J gave up 3 bases, with 1 base separating them. The CDR3 is made up of 11 amino acids. The CDR3 DNA follows: TGCAGCGTTGAAGTTGGAAACACCATATATTTT. Protein sequence: CSVEVGNTIYF.

The chain has TRBV7-2 and TRBJ1-1; a weak D match, TRBD1 (6 bases). CDR3 length: 15 residues. CDR1 and CDR2 from the germline V gene are SGHTA and FQGNSA. Trimming removed 6 bases at V and 4 bases at J, with 18 bases between. The CDR3 region is CASSSTTGRATEAFF. For the CDR3, the DNA is TGTGCCAGCAGTTCAACCACAGGGAGGGCCACTGAAGCTTTCTTT.

The genes are TRBV15 and TRBJ2-1, with D perhaps matching TRBD2 (5 bases). This CDR3 has 15 amino acids. Trimming removed 0 bases at V and 7 bases at J, with 13 bases between. Germline V lookup: CDR1 LNHNV, CDR2 YYDKDF (reference sequence). The CDR3 spells CATSRDKGVGNEQFF. As DNA, the CDR3 is TGTGCCACCAGCAGAGATAAGGGAGTAGGGAATGAGCAGTTCTTC.

The chain recombines TRBV9 with TRBJ2-1, with 9 bases matching TRBD2. The CDR3 totals 14 residues. Trimming took 2 bases from V and 7 from J; bases not matched to a gene: 4. From germline, CDR1 is SGDLS and CDR2 YYNGEE. The CDR3 DNA reads TGTGCCAGCAGCGTTAGCGGGAGTGGGAATGAGCAGTTCTTC. Its translation: CASSVSGSGNEQFF.

V gene TRBV27 combines with J gene TRBJ2-5; 11 bases align to TRBD2. The CDR3 runs to 15 residues. From germline, CDR1 is MNHEY and CDR2 SMNVEV (reference sequence). V trimming: 5 bases; J trimming: 5 bases; junction bases outside the gene matches: 7. The CDR3 is CASSPKGLAGETQYF. The CDR3 DNA follows: TGTGCCAGCAGTCCGAAAGGACTAGCGGGCGAGACCCAGTACTTC.

The chain recombines TRBV6-4 with TRBJ1-1; 9 bases fit TRBD1. V lost 0 bases, J lost 2 bases, and 4 bases stayed unmatched. The V gene's germline CDR1 is MRHNA and CDR2 SNTAGT. The CDR3 is 16 amino acids. The CDR3 reads CASSDSPGQGNTEAFF. The CDR3 DNA follows: TGTGCCAGCAGTGACTCTCCGGGACAGGGCAACACTGAAGCTTTCTTT.

This clone appeared a single time. V is TRBV28 and J is TRBJ1-2; TRBD1 agrees at 8 bases. The ends lost 2 bases at V and 4 bases at J; junction bases unmatched: 9. Per germline, CDR1 MDHEN and CDR2 SYDVKM. This CDR3 is built from 16 residues. The CDR3 loop reads CASSLQDRDVGYGYTF. CDR3 bases: TGTGCCAGCAGTTTACAGGACAGGGACGTCGGCTATGGCTACACCTTC.

V is TRBV11-3 and J is TRBJ1-6, with D uncertain. Trimming pared 5 bases from V and 4 bases from J, leaving 6 bases between. Germline V gives CDR1 SGHNT, CDR2 YENEEA. The CDR3 totals 13 residues. The CDR3 loop is CASSGGYNSPLHF. The CDR3 nucleotides read TGTGCCAGCAGCGGAGGGTATAATTCACCCCTCCACTTT.

This clone came up once. V and J are TRBV30 and TRBJ1-3, with TRBD1 as a possible D gene (5 bases). V was trimmed by 2 bases and J by 0 bases, leaving 8 bases between them. The germline CDR1 and CDR2 sequences are GTSNPN and SVGIG (reference sequence). This CDR3 contains 14 residues. The CDR3 protein is CAWSRGLSGNTIYF. In DNA form, the CDR3 reads TGTGCCTGGAGTAGGGGACTCTCTGGAAACACCATATATTTT.

The J gene is TRBJ1-5, the V gene TRBV4-1; 7 bases align to TRBD1. The J segment lost 6 bases and the V segment lost 4 bases, leaving 6 bases of the junction unmatched. There are 14 residues in the CDR3. Germline CDR1 is MGHRA and CDR2 is YSYEKL. The CDR3 DNA reads TGCGCCAGCAGCCCCGGACAGGTCGGTCAGCCCCAGCATTTT. Protein sequence: CASSPGQVGQPQHF.

In DNA form, the CDR3 reads TGTGCCAGCAGCTTTGGGGGGTTTAATTCACCCCTCCACTTT. Encoded protein: CASSFGGFNSPLHF. The chain has TRBV7-2 and TRBJ1-6; perhaps TRBD1 as D (5 bases). The germline gives CDR1 SGHTA, CDR2 FQGNSA. The ends were cut back, 3 bases at V and 6 bases at J, with 9 bases in the middle. The CDR3 runs to 14 residues.